One and the same sample provided the 26 T cell receptor beta chains below, sequenced in a study of shared clonotypes between healthy human individuals. Only in-frame clones appear in the TCRdb table, and some are missing; sequencing was by immunoSEQ multiplex PCR. The repertoire holds 800,000 to 1,200,000 clones, with roughly 74% as singletons. What was sequenced was memory CD4+ T cells from PBMCs. Subset described: CD45RA-negative fraction. These TCRs come from a man between 18 and 35 years old in good health. Some clones in this sample may be carry-over from other donors' samples.

This clone was seen a few times. The sample has other DNA sequences that encode this CDR3 too. The chain is built from TRBV11-1 and TRBJ2-7; D not certain. The CDR3 totals 12 residues. Germline CDR1 reads SGHAT; CDR2 reads FQDESV (reference sequence). Trimming pared 5 bases from V and 4 bases from J, leaving 9 bases between. CDR3 in amino acids: CASSRDTYEQYF. CDR3 bases: TGTGCCAGCAGCCGAGACACATACGAGCAGTACTTC.

The table lists this clone with a count of one. The DNA for the CDR3 is TGCAGCGTTGAAGACAGGGGGCTAGACAATGAGCAGTTCTTC. Translating gives CSVEDRGLDNEQFF. The chain combines TRBV29-1 with TRBJ2-1; 8 positions agree with TRBD1. The CDR3 length is 14 residues. Germline CDR1 is SQVTM and CDR2 is ANQGSEA. V lost 0 bases and J lost 5; bases outside the gene matches: 3.

The chain joins TRBV29-1 to TRBJ2-7; D not certain. With 5 bases removed from V and 3 bases from J, the gap between germline ends came to 11 bases. The CDR3 has 12 residues. Germline CDR1 is SQVTM and CDR2 is ANQGSEA. This chain's CDR3 is CSVNLGRYEQYF. The DNA for the CDR3 is TGCAGCGTTAACCTAGGGCGCTACGAGCAGTACTTC.

The rearrangement joins TRBV5-1 to TRBJ2-7, with a possible D match to TRBD2 (7 bases). The V end lost 7 bases, the J end lost 2 bases, and 13 bases lay between the germline ends. Germline-derived CDR1 and CDR2 are SGHRS and YFSETQ. The CDR3 consists of 13 residues. The CDR3 DNA is TGCGCCAGCGGGCGGGGGCTGACCTACGAGCAGTACTTC. Translation gives CASGRGLTYEQYF.

The chain has TRBV18 and TRBJ2-2; no reliable D call. Germline V lookup: CDR1 KGHSH, CDR2 LQKENI. This CDR3 region has 12 residues. Trimming cost V 2 bases and J 6 bases, with 4 bases left between them. CDR3 in amino acids: CASSPSSGELFF. The DNA for the CDR3 is TGTGCCAGCTCACCAAGTTCCGGGGAGCTGTTTTTT.

V is TRBV4-3 and J is TRBJ2-1; 12 bases are a match to TRBD2. V gave up 0 bases and J gave up 13 bases; unmatched junction bases: 10. The CDR3 consists of 16 residues. Germline V gene sequence: CDR1 LGHNA, CDR2 YSLEER. CDR3 loop: CASSQDSLAGGGQQFF. In DNA form, the CDR3 reads TGCGCCAGCAGCCAAGATAGTCTAGCGGGAGGGGGGCAACAGTTCTTC.

This chain connects TRBV5-4 to TRBJ2-1; D unresolved. V was shortened by 2 bases and J by 0 bases, with 12 bases between the two germline ends. The CDR3 loop spans 16 amino acids. Germline V gene data show CDR1 as SGHNT and CDR2 as YYREEE (reference sequence). CDR3 in amino acids: CASSLRRLSSYNEQFF. CDR3 sequence (DNA): TGTGCCAGCAGCTTACGGCGACTCAGCTCCTACAATGAGCAGTTCTTC.

As concerns this clone: The final CDR3 position lacks the conserved phenylalanine or tryptophan, pointing to a likely read error. The DNA is left out, because the CDR3 cannot be placed on it with certainty; the CDR3 is given as TCRdb lists it. The chain carries TRBV6-1 and TRBJ2-7; the DNA was not compared with TRBD1, the D call given in the table. From germline, CDR1 is MNHNS and CDR2 SASEGT. The CDR3 is 10 residues long, ends included. The CDR3 loop is CASSEKGYVL.

The chain employs TRBV6-1 and TRBJ2-7; 8 bases are shared with TRBD1. CDR3 length equals 15 residues. The V and J ends lost 7 bases and 2 bases, in that order; junction bases with no gene match: 10. Germline V gene sequence: CDR1 MNHNS, CDR2 SASEGT. This CDR3 reads CASTRTGSTAYEQYF. In nucleotides, the CDR3 is TGTGCCAGCACCCGGACAGGGAGTACAGCCTACGAGCAGTACTTC.

This chain connects TRBV30 to TRBJ2-1; TRBD2 is a possible D gene (5 bases). Germline assignment: CDR1 GTSNPN and CDR2 SVGIG (reference sequence). Trimming stripped 3 bases from V and 9 bases from J, with 18 bases between. This CDR3 contains 14 residues. The CDR3 loop reads CAWSRERSRGEQFF. Written as DNA, the CDR3 is TGTGCCTGGAGCCGCGAGCGGTCACGCGGTGAGCAGTTCTTC.

The chain joins TRBV7-8 to TRBJ2-3; 11 bases align to TRBD2. This CDR3 is built from 15 residues. The trim removed 5 bases at V and 7 bases at J, leaving 8 bases unmatched. The germline CDR1 and CDR2 sequences are SGHVS and FQNEAQ. Here the CDR3 DNA reads TGTGCCAGCAGCCGGGGGACTAGCGGATCCTATACGCAGTATTTT. Protein sequence: CASSRGTSGSYTQYF. Complete variable domain (other parts from reference TRBV7-8 and TRBJ2-3): GAGVSQSPRYKVAKRGQDVALRCDPISGHVSLFWYQQALGQGPEFLTYFQNEAQLDKSGLPSDRFFAERPEGSVSTLKIQRTQQEDSAVYLCASSRGTSGSYTQYFGPGTRLTVL.

The CDR3, as DNA: TGTGCCGGGCAAAGCAGAAGGCAGGGGGTCAATCAGCCCCAGCATTTT. Translated, it gives CAGQSRRQGVNQPQHF. The chain uses TRBV28 and TRBJ1-5; 7 nucleotides line up with TRBD1. With V trimmed by 11 bases and J by 3 bases, 16 bases remained unmatched. Germline assignment: CDR1 MDHEN and CDR2 SYDVKM. CDR3 size: 16 residues.

The V call is TRBV5-4, the J call TRBJ2-7, with TRBD1 matching 8 bases. Germline V gene data show CDR1 as SGHNT and CDR2 as YYREEE (reference sequence). This CDR3 spans 13 amino acids. V lost 1 base and J lost 3; bases outside the gene matches: 0. CDR3 region: CASSLTGGYEQYF. CDR3 DNA sequence: TGTGCCAGCAGCTTGACAGGGGGCTACGAGCAGTACTTC.

The chain recombines TRBV28 with TRBJ1-1; D may be TRBD1 (5 bases). V gave up 5 bases and J gave up 5 bases, with 15 bases separating them. The CDR3 totals 14 residues. Germline V CDR1 and CDR2: MDHEN, SYDVKM. The CDR3 bases are TGTGCCAGCAGTCCCCCTCGGGGGGGGACTGAAGCTTTCTTT. Translation: CASSPPRGGTEAFF.

CDR3 region: CASRLQGSQLYGYTF. The CDR3 coding sequence is TGTGCCAGCAGACTACAGGGATCCCAGCTCTATGGCTACACCTTC. The J gene is TRBJ1-2, the V gene TRBV6-1; the D gene is possibly TRBD1 (6 bases). V dropped 6 bases and J dropped 4 bases, with 18 bases sitting between them. Germline V lookup: CDR1 MNHNS, CDR2 SASEGT. The CDR3 is made up of 15 amino acids.

This clone came up a few times. This chain uses TRBV7-2 with TRBJ2-1; 11 bases line up with TRBD1. This CDR3 is 16 amino acids long. Germline V lookup: CDR1 SGHTA, CDR2 FQGNSA. V shed 1 base, J shed 15 bases, and the junction held 14 bases outside the gene matches. As DNA, the CDR3 is TGTGCCAGCAGCTTAGGGACAGGGGGCTTGGGGACTAGTCGGTTCTTC. It yields the protein CASSLGTGGLGTSRFF.

The V gene is TRBV27, the J gene TRBJ1-1; D is uncertain. The germline V and J ends were trimmed by 5 bases and 12 bases, with 19 bases remaining between them. Germline V gene sequence: CDR1 MNHEY, CDR2 SMNVEV (reference sequence). The CDR3 loop spans 13 amino acids. The CDR3 sequence is CASSVEPAASTFF. As DNA, the CDR3 is TGTGCCAGCAGTGTGGAACCGGCCGCCTCGACTTTCTTT.

This clone was seen only a few times. The chain joins TRBV11-2 to TRBJ2-1, with 10 positions matching TRBD2. Germline CDR1 and CDR2: SGHAT and FQNNGV. CDR3 size: 14 residues. Germline trimming cut 5 bases from V and 7 bases from J; bases unmatched to any gene: 5. CDR3 in amino acids: CASSPGLAVNEQFF. Written as DNA, the CDR3 is TGTGCCAGCAGCCCAGGACTAGCGGTGAATGAGCAGTTCTTC.

The CDR3 DNA reads TGCGCCAGCAGCCAACCTCGACTAGTTAGGTCCTACAATGAGCAGTTCTTC. It encodes CASSQPRLVRSYNEQFF. The chain employs TRBV4-1 and TRBJ2-1; tentatively, D is TRBD2 (6 bases). Germline V gene sequence: CDR1 MGHRA, CDR2 YSYEKL. There are 17 residues in the CDR3. Trimming pared 2 bases from V and 1 base from J, leaving 15 bases between.

V is TRBV6-1 and J is TRBJ1-4; D call uncertain. Germline CDR1 reads MNHNS; CDR2 reads SASEGT. V was trimmed by 1 base and J by 4 bases, leaving 19 bases between them. The CDR3 is 18 residues long. Here the CDR3 reads CASSEDAVATWDNEKLFF. The CDR3 region has the DNA TGTGCCAGCAGTGAAGACGCAGTGGCCACCTGGGATAATGAAAAACTGTTTTTT.

CDR3 DNA: TGCGCCAGCAGCCAAGTCCTAGGGGGACGGCGGAATGAAAAACTGTTTTTT. Protein: CASSQVLGGRRNEKLFF. V and J are TRBV4-1 and TRBJ1-4; D might be TRBD1 (6 bases). Trimming removed 1 base at V and 5 bases at J, with 17 bases between. The CDR3 runs 17 residues. Germline loops: CDR1 MGHRA, CDR2 YSYEKL.

The V gene is TRBV2, the J gene TRBJ2-5, with TRBD1 identical over 7 bases. The V and J ends lost 10 bases and 5 bases, in that order; junction bases with no gene match: 13. CDR3 length equals 14 residues. From germline, CDR1 is SNHLY and CDR2 FYNNEI. CDR3 DNA sequence: TGTGCCACCGGGGTGGACAGGTGGGGGGAGACCCAGTACTTC. It translates to CATGVDRWGETQYF.

The rearrangement uses TRBV28 and TRBJ1-1; no firm D call. The germline V gene has CDR1 MDHEN and CDR2 SYDVKM. V lost 4 bases and J 5 bases, leaving 17 bases between the germline ends. The CDR3 length is 15 residues. CDR3 sequence reads: CASSYNGVGRTEAFF. The CDR3 DNA sequence: TGTGCCAGCAGTTATAACGGGGTCGGAAGGACTGAAGCTTTCTTT.

The chain is built from TRBV19 and TRBJ1-2; 7 nucleotides line up with TRBD1. This CDR3 is 14 amino acids long. Germline V CDR1 and CDR2: LNHDA, SQIVND (reference sequence). Germline trimming cut 7 bases from V and 7 bases from J; bases unmatched to any gene: 12. Written as DNA, the CDR3 is TGTGCCAGTAATGCCCGGGACAGAAATCTTGGCTACACCTTC. It encodes CASNARDRNLGYTF.

The chain uses TRBV6-6 and TRBJ2-5; 8 bases are a match to TRBD2. With 7 bases clipped from V and 5 bases from J, the junction kept 9 bases outside the gene matches. The CDR3 totals 14 residues. CDR1 MNHNY and CDR2 SVGAGI come from the germline V gene (reference sequence). CDR3 protein: CASTSGLARETQYF. The CDR3 DNA follows: TGTGCCAGCACCTCCGGACTAGCCCGGGAGACCCAGTACTTC.

This clone was picked up a small number of times. This chain uses TRBV21-1 with TRBJ2-5; TRBD1, the table's D call, was not compared with the DNA. TRBV21-1 is recorded as a pseudogene. The CDR3 has 17 amino acids. This CDR3 reads CASRYHPRQGAGETQYF. In DNA, the CDR3 is TGTGCCAGCCGTTACCATCCTCGACAGGGGGCGGGGGAGACCCAGTACTTC.